This TCR beta chain was captured by sequencing in a study of T cell clonality in common variable immunodeficiency. Most patients and controls had Caucasian heritage. The assay was immunoSEQ multiplex PCR, and TCRdb's table has in-frame clones only and misses some. There are 40,000 to 45,000 clones in the sample, none observed a single time. General study points: Fewer TCRbeta clones were shared among CVID subjects than controls.

This clone was detected many times. The antigen is undetermined. Sequencing was carried out using peripheral blood mononuclear cells. This sequence was found in a person aged 18-69 years in good health.

CDR3 DNA, as far as it was read: TGTGCCAGCAGACCTCCGGGACAGGCCACCGGGGAG. It yields the protein CASRPPGQATGE. The complete CDR3 reads CASRPPGQATGELFF. The rearrangement joins TRBV7-9 to TRBJ2-2; 8 bases match TRBD1. The DNA ends 3 residues before the CDR3 does, and the rest of the CDR3 is filled in from the germline J gene. V lost 6 bases, J lost 4 bases, and 7 bases stayed unmatched. The germline gives CDR1 SEHNR, CDR2 FQNEAQ (reference sequence). The CDR3 is made up of 15 amino acids.